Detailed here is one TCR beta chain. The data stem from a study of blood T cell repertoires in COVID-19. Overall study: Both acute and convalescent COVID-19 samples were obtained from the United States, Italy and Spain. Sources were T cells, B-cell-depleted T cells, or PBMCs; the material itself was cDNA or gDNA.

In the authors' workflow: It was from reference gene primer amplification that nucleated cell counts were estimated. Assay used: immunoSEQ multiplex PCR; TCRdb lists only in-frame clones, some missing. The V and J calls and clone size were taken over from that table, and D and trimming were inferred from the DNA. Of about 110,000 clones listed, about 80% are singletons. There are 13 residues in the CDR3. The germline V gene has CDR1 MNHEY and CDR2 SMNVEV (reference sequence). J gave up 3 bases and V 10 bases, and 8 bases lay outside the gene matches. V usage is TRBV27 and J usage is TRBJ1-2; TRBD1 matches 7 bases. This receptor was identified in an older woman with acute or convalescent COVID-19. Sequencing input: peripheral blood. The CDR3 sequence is CATKTGKDYGYTF. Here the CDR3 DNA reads TGTGCCACTAAGACAGGGAAGGACTATGGCTACACCTTC.